What follows describes a single T cell receptor (beta chain). TCRdb's copy holds only in-frame clones and misses some; the assay was immunoSEQ multiplex PCR. The repertoire holds 200,000 or so clones, with 75% to 85% as singletons. This CDR3 spans 14 amino acids. CDR1 is WSHSY and CDR2 is SAAADI in the germline V gene. With 8 bases removed from V and 1 base from J, the gap between germline ends came to 12 bases. This sample is part of a study of cytotoxic CD8 clonotypes in ibrutinib-treated CLL. Study context: Partial responders 24, complete 2; roughly twelve progressed and some 15 stayed in remission by median 68 months. Investigators collected response samples after a median roughly 12 months of treatment, range 6 to 36.

This chain links TRBV10-2 with TRBJ1-5; D is uncertain. The sequences come from PBMCs, collected after 12 months of ibrutinib treatment. The clonotype comes from a human donor with chronic lymphocytic leukemia. The CDR3 reads CASLAGGSNQPQHF. Here the CDR3 DNA reads TGCGCCAGCCTTGCAGGTGGAAGCAATCAGCCCCAGCATTTT.